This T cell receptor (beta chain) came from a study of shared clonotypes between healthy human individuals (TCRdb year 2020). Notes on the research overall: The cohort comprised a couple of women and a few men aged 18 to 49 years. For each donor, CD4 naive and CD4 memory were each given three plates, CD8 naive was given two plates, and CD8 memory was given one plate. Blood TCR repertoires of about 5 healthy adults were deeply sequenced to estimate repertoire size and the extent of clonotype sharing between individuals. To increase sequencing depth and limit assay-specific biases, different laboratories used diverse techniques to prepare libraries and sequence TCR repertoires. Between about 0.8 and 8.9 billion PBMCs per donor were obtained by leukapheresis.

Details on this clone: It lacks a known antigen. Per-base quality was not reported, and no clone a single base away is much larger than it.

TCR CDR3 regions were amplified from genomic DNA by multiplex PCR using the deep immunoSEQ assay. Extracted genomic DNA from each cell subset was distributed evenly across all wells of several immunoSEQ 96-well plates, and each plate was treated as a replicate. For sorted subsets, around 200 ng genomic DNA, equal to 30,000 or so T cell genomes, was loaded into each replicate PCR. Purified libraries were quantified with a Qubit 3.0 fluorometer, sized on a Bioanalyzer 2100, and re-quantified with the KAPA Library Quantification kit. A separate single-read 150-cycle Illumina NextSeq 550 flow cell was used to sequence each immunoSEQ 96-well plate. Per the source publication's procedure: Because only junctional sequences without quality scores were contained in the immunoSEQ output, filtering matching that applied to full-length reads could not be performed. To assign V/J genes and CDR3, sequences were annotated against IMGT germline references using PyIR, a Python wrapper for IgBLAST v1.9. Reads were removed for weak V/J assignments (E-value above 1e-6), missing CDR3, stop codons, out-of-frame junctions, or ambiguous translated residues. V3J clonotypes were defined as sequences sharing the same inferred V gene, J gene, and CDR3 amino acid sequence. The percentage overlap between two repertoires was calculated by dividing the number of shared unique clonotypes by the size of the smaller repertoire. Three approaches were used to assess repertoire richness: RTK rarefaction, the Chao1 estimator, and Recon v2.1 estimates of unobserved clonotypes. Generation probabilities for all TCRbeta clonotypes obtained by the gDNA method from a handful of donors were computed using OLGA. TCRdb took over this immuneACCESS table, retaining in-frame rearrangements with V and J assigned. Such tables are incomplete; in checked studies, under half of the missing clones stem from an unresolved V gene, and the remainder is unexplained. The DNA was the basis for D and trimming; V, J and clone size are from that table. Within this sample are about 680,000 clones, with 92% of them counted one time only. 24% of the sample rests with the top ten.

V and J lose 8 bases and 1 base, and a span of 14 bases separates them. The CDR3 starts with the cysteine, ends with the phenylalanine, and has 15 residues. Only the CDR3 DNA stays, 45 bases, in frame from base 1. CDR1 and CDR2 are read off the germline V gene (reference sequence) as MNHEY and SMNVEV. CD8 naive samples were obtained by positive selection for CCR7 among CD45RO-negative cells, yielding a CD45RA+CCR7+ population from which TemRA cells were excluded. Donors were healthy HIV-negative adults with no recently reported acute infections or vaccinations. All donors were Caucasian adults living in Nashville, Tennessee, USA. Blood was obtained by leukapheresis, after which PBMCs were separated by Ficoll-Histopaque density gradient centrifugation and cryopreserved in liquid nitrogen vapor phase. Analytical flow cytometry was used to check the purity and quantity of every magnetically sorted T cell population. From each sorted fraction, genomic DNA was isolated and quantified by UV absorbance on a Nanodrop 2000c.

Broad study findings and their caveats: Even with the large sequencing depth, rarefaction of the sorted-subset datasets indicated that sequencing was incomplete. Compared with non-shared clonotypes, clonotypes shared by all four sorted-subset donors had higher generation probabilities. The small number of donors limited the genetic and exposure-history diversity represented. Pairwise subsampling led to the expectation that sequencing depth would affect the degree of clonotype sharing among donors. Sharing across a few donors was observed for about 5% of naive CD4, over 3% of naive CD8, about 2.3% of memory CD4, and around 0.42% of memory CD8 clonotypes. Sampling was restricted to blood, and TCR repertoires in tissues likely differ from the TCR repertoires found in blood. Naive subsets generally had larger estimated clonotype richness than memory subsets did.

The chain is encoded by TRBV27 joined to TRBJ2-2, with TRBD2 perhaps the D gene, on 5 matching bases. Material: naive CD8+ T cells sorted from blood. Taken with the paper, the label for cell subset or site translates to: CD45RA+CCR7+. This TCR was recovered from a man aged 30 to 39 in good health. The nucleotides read TGTGCCAGCCAACCCGAACTAGGGAACACCGGGGAGCTGTTTTTT. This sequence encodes CASQPELGNTGELFF.